This T cell receptor (beta chain) was recovered during a study of CD8 T cells in Susac syndrome. Study summary: Patients with Susac syndrome were therapy-naive, on corticosteroids, or on intravenous immunoglobulin alone at blood draw.

The study's findings and limits: Clonal expansion was not observed in the Susac syndrome CD4+ T cell repertoires.

Remarks on this clonotype: The antigen is unknown.

Random hexamers were used to reverse transcribe roughly 0.45 to 1 ug of RNA. Via MiXCR, TCRdb re-called the immunoSEQ multiplex PCR reads, giving one row per CDR3 protein. Altogether about 150,000 distinct CDR3 sequences are present, approximately 95% being singletons, with the ten largest covering 0.16%. TEMRA cells were FACS-enriched and CD8+ and CD4+ T cells negatively isolated. The clonotype originates from a human donor with Susac syndrome. The sample consisted of CD4+ T cells from PBMCs.

The CDR3 sequence is CASSAGQTRNEQFF. The CDR3 DNA follows: TGTGCCAGCAGCGCGGGACAAACAAGGAATGAGCAGTTCTTC. This chain joins TRBV7-9 and TRBJ2-1; D may correspond to TRBD1 or TRBD2 (6 bases each). The germline V gene has CDR1 SEHNR and CDR2 FQNEAQ (reference sequence). The CDR3 sequence is 14 residues long. V dropped 5 bases and J dropped 7 bases, with 15 bases sitting between them.